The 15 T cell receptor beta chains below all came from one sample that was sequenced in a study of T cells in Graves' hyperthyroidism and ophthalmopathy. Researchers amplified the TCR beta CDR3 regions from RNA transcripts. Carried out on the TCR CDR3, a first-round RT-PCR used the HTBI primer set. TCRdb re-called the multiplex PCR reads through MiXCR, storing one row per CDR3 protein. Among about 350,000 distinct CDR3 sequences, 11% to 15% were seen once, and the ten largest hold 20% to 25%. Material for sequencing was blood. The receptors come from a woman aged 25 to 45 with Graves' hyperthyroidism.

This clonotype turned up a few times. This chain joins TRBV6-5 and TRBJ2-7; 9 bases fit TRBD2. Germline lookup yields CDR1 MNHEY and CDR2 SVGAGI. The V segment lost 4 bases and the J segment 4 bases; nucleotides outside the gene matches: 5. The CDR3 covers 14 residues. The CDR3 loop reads CASSSSGALYEQYF. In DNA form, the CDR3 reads TGTGCCAGCAGTTCTAGCGGGGCGCTGTACGAGCAGTACTTC.

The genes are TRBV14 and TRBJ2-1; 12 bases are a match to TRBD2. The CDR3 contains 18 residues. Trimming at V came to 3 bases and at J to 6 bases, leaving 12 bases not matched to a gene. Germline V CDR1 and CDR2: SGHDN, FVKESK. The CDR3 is CASSHLRGTSGFTNEQFF. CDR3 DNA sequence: TGTGCCAGCAGCCATTTAAGGGGGACTAGCGGGTTTACCAATGAGCAGTTCTTC.

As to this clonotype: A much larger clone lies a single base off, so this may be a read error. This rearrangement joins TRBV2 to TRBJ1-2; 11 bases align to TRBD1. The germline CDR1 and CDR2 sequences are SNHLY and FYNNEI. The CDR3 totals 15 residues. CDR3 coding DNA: TGTGTCAGCAGTTGGACAGGGGGCGAGGGCTATGGCTACACCTTC. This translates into CVSSWTGGEGYGYTF.

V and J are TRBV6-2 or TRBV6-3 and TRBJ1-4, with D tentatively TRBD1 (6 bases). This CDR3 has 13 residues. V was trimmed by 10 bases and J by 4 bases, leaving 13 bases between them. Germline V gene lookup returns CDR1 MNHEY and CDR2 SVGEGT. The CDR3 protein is CATRQVVNEKLFF. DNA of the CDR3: TGTGCCACCCGACAGGTCGTTAATGAAAAACTGTTTTTT.

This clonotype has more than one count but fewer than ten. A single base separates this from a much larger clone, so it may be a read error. CDR3 region: CAGSLQADQPQHF. For the CDR3, the DNA is TGTGCCGGCAGTTTACAGGCCGATCAGCCCCAGCATTTT. The genes are TRBV12-3 or TRBV12-4 and TRBJ1-5; TRBD1 might be the D (5 bases). The CDR3 spans 13 residues.

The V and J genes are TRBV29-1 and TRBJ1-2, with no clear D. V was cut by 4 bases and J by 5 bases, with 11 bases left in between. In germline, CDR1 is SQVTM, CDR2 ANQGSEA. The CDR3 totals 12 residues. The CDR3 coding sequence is TGCAGCGTTGCGGAGGTGGCGTATGGCTACACCTTC. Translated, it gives CSVAEVAYGYTF.

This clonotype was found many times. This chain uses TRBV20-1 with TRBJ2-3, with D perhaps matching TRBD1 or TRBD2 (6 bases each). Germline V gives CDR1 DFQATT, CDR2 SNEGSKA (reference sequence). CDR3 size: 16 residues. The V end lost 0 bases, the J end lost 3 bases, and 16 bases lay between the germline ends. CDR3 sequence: CSAREWGAGGTDTQYF. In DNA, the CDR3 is TGCAGTGCTAGAGAATGGGGGGCAGGTGGGACAGATACGCAGTATTTT.

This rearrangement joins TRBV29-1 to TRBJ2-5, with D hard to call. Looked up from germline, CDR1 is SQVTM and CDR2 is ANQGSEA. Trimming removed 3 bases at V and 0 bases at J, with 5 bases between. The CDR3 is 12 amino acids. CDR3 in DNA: TGCAGCGTTGATCAGTACCAAGAGACCCAGTACTTC. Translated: CSVDQYQETQYF.

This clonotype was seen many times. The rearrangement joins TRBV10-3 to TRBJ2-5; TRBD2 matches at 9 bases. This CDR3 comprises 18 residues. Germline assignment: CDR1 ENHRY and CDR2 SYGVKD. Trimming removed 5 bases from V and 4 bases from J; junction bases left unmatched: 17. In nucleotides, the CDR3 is TGTGCCATCAGTTCTTTCGGGGCGGGAGGGCCCGGAAGAGAGACCCAGTACTTC. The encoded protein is CAISSFGAGGPGRETQYF.

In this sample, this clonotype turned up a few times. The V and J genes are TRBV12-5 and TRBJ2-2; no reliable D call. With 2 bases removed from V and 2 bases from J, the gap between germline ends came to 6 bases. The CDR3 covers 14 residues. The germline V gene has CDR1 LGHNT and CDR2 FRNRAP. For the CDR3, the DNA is TGTGCTAGTGGTTTGACCGGAAACACCGGGGAGCTGTTTTTT. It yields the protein CASGLTGNTGELFF. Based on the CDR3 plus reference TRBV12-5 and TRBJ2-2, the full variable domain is DARVTQTPRHKVTEMGQEVTMRCQPILGHNTVFWYRQTMMQGLELLAYFRNRAPLDDSGMPKDRFSAEMPDATLATLKIQPSEPRDSAVYFCASGLTGNTGELFFGEGSRLTVL.

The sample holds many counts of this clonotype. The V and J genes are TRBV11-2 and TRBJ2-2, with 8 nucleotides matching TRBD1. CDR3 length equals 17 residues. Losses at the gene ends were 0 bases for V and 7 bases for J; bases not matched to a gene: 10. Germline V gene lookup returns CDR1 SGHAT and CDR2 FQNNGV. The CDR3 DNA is TGTGCCAGCAGCTTAGATCCGAGGACAGGGCAAAGCGGGGAGCTGTTTTTT. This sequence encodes CASSLDPRTGQSGELFF.

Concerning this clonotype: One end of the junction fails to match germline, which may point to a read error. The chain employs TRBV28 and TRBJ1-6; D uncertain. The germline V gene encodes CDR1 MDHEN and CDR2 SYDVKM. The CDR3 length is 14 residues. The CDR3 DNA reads TGTGCCAACAGTTCAAGACAACTGGGCTCACCCCTCCACTTT. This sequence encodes CANSSRQLGSPLHF.

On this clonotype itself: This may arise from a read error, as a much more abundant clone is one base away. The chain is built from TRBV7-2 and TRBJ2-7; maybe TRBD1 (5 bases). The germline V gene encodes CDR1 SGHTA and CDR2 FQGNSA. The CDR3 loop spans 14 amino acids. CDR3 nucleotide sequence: TGTGCCAACAGCTTTCTGAACCAGGGCTACGAGCAGTACTTC. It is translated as CANSFLNQGYEQYF.

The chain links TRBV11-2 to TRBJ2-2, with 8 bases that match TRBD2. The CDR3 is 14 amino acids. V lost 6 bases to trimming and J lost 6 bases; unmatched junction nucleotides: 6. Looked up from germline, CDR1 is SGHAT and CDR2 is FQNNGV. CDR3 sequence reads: CASRSGGAAGELFF. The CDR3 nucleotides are TGTGCCAGCAGGTCCGGGGGGGCCGCCGGGGAGCTGTTTTTT.

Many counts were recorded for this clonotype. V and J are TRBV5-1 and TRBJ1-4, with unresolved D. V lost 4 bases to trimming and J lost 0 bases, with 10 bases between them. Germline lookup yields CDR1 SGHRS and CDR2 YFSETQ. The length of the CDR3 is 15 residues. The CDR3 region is CASSQDGATNEKLFF. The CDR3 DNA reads TGCGCCAGCAGCCAGGACGGTGCAACTAATGAAAAACTGTTTTTT.